The entry that follows covers one T cell receptor beta chain sequence. This record comes from a study of blood T cell repertoires in COVID-19. Study summary: Some COVID-19 samples were acute and others convalescent; all came from the United States, Italy and Spain.

In the authors' workflow: How many nucleated cells were present was estimated from reference gene primer amplification. Only in-frame clones appear in the TCRdb table, and some are missing; sequencing was by immunoSEQ multiplex PCR. Clone size and V and J calls were adopted from that table, with D and trimming inferred from the DNA. The sample carries roughly 50,000 clones, roughly nine tenths recorded once. The sequenced sample was peripheral blood. This clonotype was obtained from a human donor in a cohort sampled during active COVID-19.

The CDR3 reads CASSQGRTGTFQQFF. The CDR3 DNA sequence: TGCGCCAGCAGCCAAGGGCGGACAGGGACCTTTCAGCAGTTCTTC. The gene calls are TRBV4-3 and TRBJ2-1, with TRBD1 matching 8 bases. The CDR3 totals 15 residues. CDR1 is LGHNA and CDR2 is YSLEER in the germline V gene. V lost 1 base, J lost 11 bases, and 10 bases stayed unmatched.